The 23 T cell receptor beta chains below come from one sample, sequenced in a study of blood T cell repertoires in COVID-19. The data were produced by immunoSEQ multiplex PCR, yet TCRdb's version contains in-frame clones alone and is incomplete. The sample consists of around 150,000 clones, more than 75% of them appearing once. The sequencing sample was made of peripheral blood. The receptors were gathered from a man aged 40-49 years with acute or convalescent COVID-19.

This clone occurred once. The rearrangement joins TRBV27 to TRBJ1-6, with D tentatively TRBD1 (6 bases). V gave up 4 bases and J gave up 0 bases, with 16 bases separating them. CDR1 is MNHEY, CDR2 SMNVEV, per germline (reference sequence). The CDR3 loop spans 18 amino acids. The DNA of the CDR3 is TGTGCCAGCAGTTACGGGACACCCTTAAGCTCCTATAATTCACCCCTCCACTTT. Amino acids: CASSYGTPLSSYNSPLHF.

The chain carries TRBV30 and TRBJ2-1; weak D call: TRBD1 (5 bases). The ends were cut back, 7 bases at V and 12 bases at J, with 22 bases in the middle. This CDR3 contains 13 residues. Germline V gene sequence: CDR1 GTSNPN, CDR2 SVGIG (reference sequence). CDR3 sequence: CALKRGREMRQFF. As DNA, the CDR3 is TGTGCCTTAAAAAGGGGCAGGGAAATGAGGCAGTTCTTC. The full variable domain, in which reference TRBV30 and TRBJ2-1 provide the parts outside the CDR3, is SQTIHQWPATLVQPVGSPLSLECTVEGTSNPNLYWYRQAAGRGLQLLFYSVGIGQISSEVPQNLSASRPQDRQFILSSKKLLLSDSGFYLCALKRGREMRQFFGPGTRLTVL.

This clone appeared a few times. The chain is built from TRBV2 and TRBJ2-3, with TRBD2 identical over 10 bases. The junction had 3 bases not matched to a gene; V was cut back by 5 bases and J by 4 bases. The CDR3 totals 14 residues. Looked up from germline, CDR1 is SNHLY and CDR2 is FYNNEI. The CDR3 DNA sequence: TGTGCCAGCAGTTGGCTAGCGGGGGCAGATACGCAGTATTTT. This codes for CASSWLAGADTQYF. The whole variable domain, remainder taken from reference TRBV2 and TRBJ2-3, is EPEVTQTPSHQVTQMGQEVILRCVPISNHLYFYWYRQILGQKVEFLVSFYNNEISEKSEIFDDQFSVERPDGSNFTLKIRSTKLEDSAMYFCASSWLAGADTQYFGPGTRLTVL.

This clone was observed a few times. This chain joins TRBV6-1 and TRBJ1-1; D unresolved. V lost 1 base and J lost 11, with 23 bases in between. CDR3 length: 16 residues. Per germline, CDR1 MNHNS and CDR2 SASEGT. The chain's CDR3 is CASSEGKLGSLRKAFF. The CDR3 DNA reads TGTGCCAGCAGTGAAGGGAAGTTGGGGAGTTTACGCAAGGCTTTCTTT.

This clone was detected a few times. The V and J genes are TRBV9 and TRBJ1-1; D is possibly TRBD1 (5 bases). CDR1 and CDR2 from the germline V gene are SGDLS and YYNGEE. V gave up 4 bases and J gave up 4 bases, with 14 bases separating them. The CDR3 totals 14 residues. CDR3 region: CASSPQAGGTEAFF. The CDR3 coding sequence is TGTGCCAGCAGCCCCCAGGCGGGGGGCACTGAAGCTTTCTTT.

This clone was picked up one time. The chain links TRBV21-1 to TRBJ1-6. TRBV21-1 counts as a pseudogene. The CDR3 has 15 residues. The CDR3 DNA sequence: TGTGCCAGCAGCGAAGGGCGGGGTATCGGTTCACCCCTCCACTTT. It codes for CASSEGRGIGSPLHF.

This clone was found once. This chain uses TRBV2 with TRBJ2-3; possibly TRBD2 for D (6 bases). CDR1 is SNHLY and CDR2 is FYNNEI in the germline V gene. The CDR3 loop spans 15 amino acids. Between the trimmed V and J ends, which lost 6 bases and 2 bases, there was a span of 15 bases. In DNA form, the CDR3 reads TGTGCCAGCAGCCCCCCCGGGAGCCACACAGATACGCAGTATTTT. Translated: CASSPPGSHTDTQYF.

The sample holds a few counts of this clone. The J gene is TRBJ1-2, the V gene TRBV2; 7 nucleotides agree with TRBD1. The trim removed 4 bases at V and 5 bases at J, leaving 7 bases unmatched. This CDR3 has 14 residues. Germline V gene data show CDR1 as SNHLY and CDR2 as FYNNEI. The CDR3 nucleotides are TGTGCCAGCAGTGCCGCGGGGACAGAATATGGCTACACCTTC. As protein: CASSAAGTEYGYTF. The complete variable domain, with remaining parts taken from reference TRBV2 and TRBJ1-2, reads EPEVTQTPSHQVTQMGQEVILRCVPISNHLYFYWYRQILGQKVEFLVSFYNNEISEKSEIFDDQFSVERPDGSNFTLKIRSTKLEDSAMYFCASSAAGTEYGYTFGSGTRLTVV.

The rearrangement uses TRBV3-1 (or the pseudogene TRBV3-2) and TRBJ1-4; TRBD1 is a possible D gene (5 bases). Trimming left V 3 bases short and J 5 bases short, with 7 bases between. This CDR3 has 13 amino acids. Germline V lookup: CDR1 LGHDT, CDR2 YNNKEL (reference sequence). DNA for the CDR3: TGTGCCAGCAGCCAGGGGGGGAATGAAAAACTGTTTTTT. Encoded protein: CASSQGGNEKLFF.

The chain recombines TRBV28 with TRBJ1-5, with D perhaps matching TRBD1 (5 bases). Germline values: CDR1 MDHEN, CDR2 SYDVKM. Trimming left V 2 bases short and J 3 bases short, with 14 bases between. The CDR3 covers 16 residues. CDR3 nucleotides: TGTGCCAGCAGTTTAGGGGTCCGGGGGAACAATCAGCCCCAGCATTTT. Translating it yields CASSLGVRGNNQPQHF.

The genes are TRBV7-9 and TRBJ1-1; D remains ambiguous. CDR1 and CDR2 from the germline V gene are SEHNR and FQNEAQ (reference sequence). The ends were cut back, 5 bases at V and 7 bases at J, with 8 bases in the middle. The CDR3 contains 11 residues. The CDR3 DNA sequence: TGTGCCAGCAGCGTAACGGGTGAAGCTTTCTTT. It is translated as CASSVTGEAFF. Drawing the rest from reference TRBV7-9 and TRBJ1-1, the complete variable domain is DTGVSQNPRHKITKRGQNVTFRCDPISEHNRLYWYRQTLGQGPEFLTYFQNEAQLEKSRLLSDRFSAERPKGSFSTLEIQRTEQGDSAMYLCASSVTGEAFFGQGTRLTVV.

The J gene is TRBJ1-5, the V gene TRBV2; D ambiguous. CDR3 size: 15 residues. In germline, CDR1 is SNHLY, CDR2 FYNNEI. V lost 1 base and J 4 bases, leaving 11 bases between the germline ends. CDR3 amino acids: CASSEVSQRNQPQHF. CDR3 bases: TGTGCCAGCAGTGAAGTTTCGCAGAGGAATCAGCCCCAGCATTTT.

The CDR3 nucleotides are TGTGCCAGCTCCAGGGTTGGACAGGGGGCCTATGGCTACACCTTC. Encoded protein: CASSRVGQGAYGYTF. The V gene is TRBV5-4, the J gene TRBJ1-2, with 11 bases that match TRBD1. The CDR3 extends over 15 amino acids. In germline, CDR1 is SGHNT, CDR2 YYREEE (reference sequence). The V segment lost 7 bases and the J segment 4 bases; nucleotides outside the gene matches: 9.

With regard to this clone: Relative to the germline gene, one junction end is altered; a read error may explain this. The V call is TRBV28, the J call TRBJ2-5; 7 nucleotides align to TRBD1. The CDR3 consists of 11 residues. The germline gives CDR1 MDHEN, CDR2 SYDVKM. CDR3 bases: TGTGCCAGCAGTTTTGGACAGGCCCCAAACTTC. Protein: CASSFGQAPNF.

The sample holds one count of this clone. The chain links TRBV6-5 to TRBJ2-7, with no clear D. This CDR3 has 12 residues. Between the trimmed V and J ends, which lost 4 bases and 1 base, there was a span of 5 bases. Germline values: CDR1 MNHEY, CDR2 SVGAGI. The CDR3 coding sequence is TGTGCCAGCAGTTCGGTTTCCTACGAGCAGTACTTC. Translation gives CASSSVSYEQYF.

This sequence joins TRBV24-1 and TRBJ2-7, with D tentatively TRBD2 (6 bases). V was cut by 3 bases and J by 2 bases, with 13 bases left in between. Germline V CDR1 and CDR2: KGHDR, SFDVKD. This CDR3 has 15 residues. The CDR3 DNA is TGTGCCACCAGTGATCACACCGGGAGTACCTACGAGCAGTACTTC. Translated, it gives CATSDHTGSTYEQYF.

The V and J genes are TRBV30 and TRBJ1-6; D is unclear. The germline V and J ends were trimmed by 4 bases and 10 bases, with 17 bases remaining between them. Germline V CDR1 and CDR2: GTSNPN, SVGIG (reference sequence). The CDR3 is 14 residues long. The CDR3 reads CAWKVGSGISPLHF. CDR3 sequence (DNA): TGTGCCTGGAAAGTGGGCTCTGGTATCTCACCCCTCCACTTT.

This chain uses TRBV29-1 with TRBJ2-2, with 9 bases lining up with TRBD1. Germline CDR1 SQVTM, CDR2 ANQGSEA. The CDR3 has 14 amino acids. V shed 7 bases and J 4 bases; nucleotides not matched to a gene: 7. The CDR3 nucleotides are TGCAGCGCGCAGGACAGGGGAGGCACCGGGGAGCTGTTTTTT. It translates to CSAQDRGGTGELFF.

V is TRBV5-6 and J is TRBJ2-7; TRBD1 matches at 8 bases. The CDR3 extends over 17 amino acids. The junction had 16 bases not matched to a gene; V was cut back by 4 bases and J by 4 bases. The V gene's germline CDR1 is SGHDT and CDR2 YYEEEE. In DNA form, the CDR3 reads TGTGCCAGCAGCCCAACTTATCGTGGGACAGGAGCATACGAGCAGTACTTC. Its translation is CASSPTYRGTGAYEQYF.

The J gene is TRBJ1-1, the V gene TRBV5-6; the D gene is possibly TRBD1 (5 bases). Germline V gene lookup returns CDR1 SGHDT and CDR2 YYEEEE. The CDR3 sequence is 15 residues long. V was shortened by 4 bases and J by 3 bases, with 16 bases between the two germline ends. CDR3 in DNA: TGTGCCAGCAGCCTGGTCAGGGTGTGGGACACTGAAGCTTTCTTT. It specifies CASSLVRVWDTEAFF.

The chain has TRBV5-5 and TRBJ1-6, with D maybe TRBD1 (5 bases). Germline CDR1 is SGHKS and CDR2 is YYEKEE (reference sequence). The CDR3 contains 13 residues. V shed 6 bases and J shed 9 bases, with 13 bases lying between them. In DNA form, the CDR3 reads TGTGCCAGCAAGAGTGGGGGGGGTTCACCCCTCCACTTT. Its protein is CASKSGGGSPLHF.

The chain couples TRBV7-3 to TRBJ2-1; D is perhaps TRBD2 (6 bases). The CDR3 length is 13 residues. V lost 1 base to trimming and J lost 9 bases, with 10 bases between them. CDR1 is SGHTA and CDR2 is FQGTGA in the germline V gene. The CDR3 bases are TGTGCCAGCAGCTTAATGGAGGGATCTGAGCAGTTCTTC. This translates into CASSLMEGSEQFF.

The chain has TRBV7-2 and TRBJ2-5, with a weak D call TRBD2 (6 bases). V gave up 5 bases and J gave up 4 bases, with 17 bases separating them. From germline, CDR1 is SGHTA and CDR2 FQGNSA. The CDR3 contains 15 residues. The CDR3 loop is CASSAIGTSRETQYF. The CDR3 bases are TGTGCCAGCAGCGCTATAGGGACTTCGAGAGAGACCCAGTACTTC.